One and the same sample provided the 28 T cell receptor beta chains below, sequenced in a study of T-cell memory formation after mild COVID-19. TCRdb processed the 5' RACE reads anew with MiXCR; each CDR3 protein has one entry. The profile shows roughly 86,000 distinct CDR3 sequences, 13% of them singletons. Sequencing was carried out using PBMCs or a T cell subset sorted from them (not recorded which). Receptor source: an adult woman who had mild COVID-19 (a few samples of this study predate the infection). Cell type and time point are not known.

Details on this clonotype: A junction end diverges from the germline sequence, so it may reflect a read error. The chain joins TRBV29-1 to TRBJ2-3, with TRBD2 matching over 7 bases. The CDR3 loop spans 14 amino acids. Germline-derived CDR1 and CDR2 are SQVTM and ANQGSEA. The DNA of the CDR3 is TGCAGAGTTGAAGAAGGCGGGGGTGGAGATACGCAGTATTTT. It is translated as CRVEEGGGGDTQYF.

This sequence joins TRBV9 and TRBJ2-1, with 10 bases matching TRBD2. The CDR3 consists of 14 residues. Trimming cost V 0 bases and J 9 bases; bases outside gene matches: 3. Germline V gene data show CDR1 as SGDLS and CDR2 as YYNGEE. For the CDR3, the DNA is TGTGCCAGCAGCGTAGATATAGCGGGAGGTGAGCAGTTCTTC. Its translation is CASSVDIAGGEQFF.

This clonotype was detected a few times. The genes are TRBV5-1 and TRBJ2-6; perhaps D is TRBD1 or TRBD2 (5 bases each). Germline values: CDR1 SGHRS, CDR2 YFSETQ. V lost 7 bases, J lost 0 bases, and 11 bases lay in between. The CDR3 extends over 15 amino acids. The CDR3 reads CASSSGASGANVLTF. The CDR3 DNA follows: TGCGCCAGCTCATCCGGGGCCTCTGGGGCCAACGTCCTGACTTTC.

This clonotype showed up just a few times. V usage is TRBV7-6 and J usage is TRBJ1-1; D is uncertain. The CDR3 sequence is 15 residues long. V gave up 2 bases and J gave up 1 base, with 11 bases separating them. Germline lookup yields CDR1 SGHVS and CDR2 FNYEAQ. CDR3 region: CASSLNPGPNTEAFF. In DNA, the CDR3 is TGTGCCAGCAGCTTAAATCCTGGGCCGAACACTGAAGCTTTCTTT.

CDR3: CASSLVPQGPYNEQFF. In nucleotides, the CDR3 is TGCGCCAGCAGCTTGGTCCCACAGGGCCCTTACAATGAGCAGTTCTTC. The rearrangement joins TRBV5-1 to TRBJ2-1, with D possibly being TRBD1 (6 bases). V lost 0 bases and J 4 bases, leaving 14 bases between the germline ends. This CDR3 has 16 amino acids. Germline CDR1 and CDR2: SGHRS and YFSETQ.

This clonotype was recorded a few times. The rearrangement links TRBV12-3 or TRBV12-4 to TRBJ2-2; D unclear. The germline V and J ends were trimmed by 8 bases and 2 bases, with 6 bases remaining between them. The CDR3 spans 12 residues. CDR3 sequence (DNA): TGTGCCAGCGGGCCAAACACCGGGGAGCTGTTTTTT. This encodes CASGPNTGELFF.

This rearrangement joins TRBV11-2 to TRBJ2-2; 14 bases align to TRBD2. J was trimmed by 0 bases and V by 5 bases; bases with no gene match: 2. Looked up from germline, CDR1 is SGHAT and CDR2 is FQNNGV. The CDR3 is 17 amino acids. This CDR3 is CASSQTSGRANTGELFF. The CDR3 nucleotides read TGTGCCAGCAGCCAGACTAGCGGGAGGGCGAACACCGGGGAGCTGTTTTTT.

This clonotype occurred a few times. The chain joins TRBV9 to TRBJ1-1; no reliable D call. The CDR3 runs to 17 residues. Germline CDR1 reads SGDLS; CDR2 reads YYNGEE. The V end lost 1 base, the J end lost 4 bases, and 20 bases lay between the germline ends. This CDR3 is CASSVNQVDPSGTEAFF. For the CDR3, the DNA is TGTGCCAGCAGCGTAAATCAAGTCGATCCATCGGGCACTGAAGCTTTCTTT.

This sequence joins TRBV7-3 and TRBJ2-3, with a weak D call TRBD2 (7 bases). The CDR3 extends over 16 amino acids. The V end lost 5 bases, the J end lost 1 base, and 16 bases lay between the germline ends. Germline values: CDR1 SGHTA, CDR2 FQGTGA. The CDR3 nucleotides read TGTGCCAGCAGCCAACTGGGGGGGGCCGGCACAGATACGCAGTATTTT. The encoded protein is CASSQLGGAGTDTQYF. The full variable domain, its missing parts supplied by reference TRBV7-3 and TRBJ2-3, is GAGVSQTPSNKVTEKGKYVELRCDPISGHTALYWYRQSLGQGPEFLIYFQGTGAADDSGLPNDRFFAVRPEGSVSTLKIQRTERGDSAVYLCASSQLGGAGTDTQYFGPGTRLTVL.

V gene TRBV5-6 combines with J gene TRBJ2-6; D is undetermined. Germline loops: CDR1 SGHDT, CDR2 YYEEEE. The V end lost 5 bases, the J end lost 0 bases, and 15 bases lay between the germline ends. This CDR3 contains 17 residues. CDR3 amino acids: CASRQVGPNSGANVLTF. The CDR3 bases are TGTGCCAGCAGGCAGGTTGGCCCGAACTCTGGGGCCAACGTCCTGACTTTC.

The sample holds a few counts of this clonotype. The V call is TRBV19, the J call TRBJ2-7, with 8 nucleotides matching TRBD2. Germline CDR1 LNHDA, CDR2 SQIVND (reference sequence). CDR3 size: 16 residues. The V and J ends lost 10 bases and 0 bases, in that order; junction bases with no gene match: 14. CDR3 region: CATTQGAGGFSYEQYF. The DNA for the CDR3 is TGTGCCACCACGCAAGGCGCGGGAGGATTCTCCTACGAGCAGTACTTC.

The table lists this clonotype with a few counts. The chain is built from TRBV9 and TRBJ2-1, with TRBD2 matching over 8 bases. The CDR3 consists of 18 residues. V was clipped by 3 bases and J by 2 bases; unmatched bases: 13. Per the germline V gene, CDR1 is SGDLS and CDR2 is YYNGEE. The CDR3 region is CASSDPLPGRGAYNEQFF. DNA of the CDR3: TGTGCCAGCAGCGACCCCCTTCCCGGGAGGGGTGCCTACAATGAGCAGTTCTTC. Full variable domain (missing parts from reference TRBV9 and TRBJ2-1): DSGVTQTPKHLITATGQRVTLRCSPRSGDLSVYWYQQSLDQGLQFLIQYYNGEERAKGNILERFSAQQFPDLHSELNLSSLELGDSALYFCASSDPLPGRGAYNEQFFGPGTRLTVL.

DNA of the CDR3: TGTGCTAGTGGTAAACCCGGGTCCGGGGAGACCCAGTACTTC. Its protein product is CASGKPGSGETQYF. The gene calls are TRBV12-5 and TRBJ2-5; D ambiguous. The CDR3 spans 14 residues. Trimming took 5 bases from V and 5 from J, leaving 15 bases between them. Germline V gives CDR1 LGHNT, CDR2 FRNRAP.

This chain connects TRBV6-2 or TRBV6-3 to TRBJ2-3, with 8 bases lining up with TRBD2. After removal of 5 bases from V and 2 bases from J, the junction contained 21 bases not matched to a gene. The germline V gene has CDR1 MNHEY and CDR2 SVGEGT. The CDR3 consists of 20 residues. CDR3: CASSRVYGGRRVEDTDTQYF. For the CDR3, the DNA is TGTGCCAGCAGTCGTGTCTATGGCGGGAGGAGAGTTGAGGACACAGATACGCAGTATTTT.

This clonotype was seen a few times. The gene calls are TRBV5-1 and TRBJ2-1; 9 bases align to TRBD1. Germline V CDR1 and CDR2: SGHRS, YFSETQ. V lost 0 bases, J lost 3 bases, and 4 bases stayed unmatched. The CDR3 totals 16 residues. As DNA, the CDR3 is TGCGCCAGCAGCTTGGTTACAGGGGGCAACTACAATGAGCAGTTCTTC. Translating gives CASSLVTGGNYNEQFF. Supplemented by reference TRBV5-1 and TRBJ2-1, the full variable domain reads KAGVTQTPRYLIKTRGQQVTLSCSPISGHRSVSWYQQTPGQGLQFLFEYFSETQRNKGNFPGRFSGRQFSNSRSEMNVSTLELGDSALYLCASSLVTGGNYNEQFFGPGTRLTVL.

The chain recombines TRBV5-4 with TRBJ2-7; 7 bases are shared with TRBD1. This CDR3 has 16 amino acids. Germline V gives CDR1 SGHNT, CDR2 YYREEE (reference sequence). The V and J ends lost 4 bases and 2 bases, in that order; junction bases with no gene match: 12. The CDR3 is CASSVTGTARTYEQYF. CDR3 sequence (DNA): TGTGCCAGCAGCGTGACGGGGACAGCCCGAACCTACGAGCAGTACTTC.

The chain joins TRBV11-2 to TRBJ1-6; D is unclear. CDR1 and CDR2 from the germline V gene are SGHAT and FQNNGV. There are 15 residues in the CDR3. Trimming left V 5 bases short and J 10 bases short, with 18 bases between. The CDR3 reads CASSRPWSRRSPLHF. Written as DNA, the CDR3 is TGTGCCAGCAGCCGTCCGTGGTCCCGGAGATCACCCCTCCACTTT.

This clonotype occurred a few times. The chain combines TRBV5-1 with TRBJ2-7, with D possibly TRBD2 on 5 matching bases. The CDR3 contains 12 residues. CDR1 and CDR2 (germline): SGHRS, YFSETQ. Trimming took off 0 bases at V and 5 bases at J, with 6 bases between the two ends. CDR3 amino acids: CASSLAGNEQYF. CDR3 nucleotide sequence: TGCGCCAGCAGCTTGGCCGGGAACGAGCAGTACTTC.

This rearrangement joins TRBV4-3 to TRBJ1-2; 8 bases line up with TRBD1. Germline V gene data show CDR1 as LGHNA and CDR2 as YSLEER. The V and J ends lost 2 bases and 5 bases, in that order; junction bases with no gene match: 7. The CDR3 length is 15 residues. CDR3 region: CASSQRTGWEYGYTF. CDR3 bases: TGCGCCAGCAGCCAACGGACAGGGTGGGAGTATGGCTACACCTTC.

V is TRBV7-8 and J is TRBJ1-4; 7 bases match TRBD1. V was clipped by 1 base and J by 3 bases; unmatched bases: 11. CDR1 SGHVS and CDR2 FQNEAQ come from the germline V gene. The CDR3 consists of 18 residues. DNA for the CDR3: TGTGCCAGCAGCTTAGGTCGGGACAGATTTCTGTCTAATGAAAAACTGTTTTTT. This encodes CASSLGRDRFLSNEKLFF.

This clonotype was seen more than once but under ten times. The CDR3 DNA reads TGTGCCAGCAGCCAACTTACTTCAGATACGCAGTATTTT. Translating gives CASSQLTSDTQYF. The rearrangement joins TRBV14 to TRBJ2-3; D remains ambiguous. Germline V gene lookup returns CDR1 SGHDN and CDR2 FVKESK. The germline V and J ends were trimmed by 2 bases and 4 bases, with 7 bases remaining between them. This CDR3 spans 13 amino acids.

This clonotype was seen many times. The chain links TRBV27 to TRBJ2-1; D unclear. The CDR3 totals 14 residues. The V gene lost 3 bases and the J gene lost 6 bases, with 12 bases spanning the gap. Germline CDR1 and CDR2: MNHEY and SMNVEV (reference sequence). CDR3 coding DNA: TGTGCCAGCAGTTTTCTGGGCAGTATCAATGAGCAGTTCTTC. It yields the protein CASSFLGSINEQFF.

The chain carries TRBV20-1 and TRBJ2-5, with 10 bases fitting TRBD1. Germline CDR1 DFQATT, CDR2 SNEGSKA (reference sequence). V lost 3 bases to trimming and J lost 4 bases; unmatched junction nucleotides: 8. The length of the CDR3 is 15 residues. The chain's CDR3 is CSASPLGQGRETQYF. The CDR3 DNA follows: TGCAGTGCTAGCCCACTGGGACAGGGGAGAGAGACCCAGTACTTC.

J is TRBJ2-1 and V is TRBV24-1; 10 nucleotides align to TRBD2. The V gene's germline CDR1 is KGHDR and CDR2 SFDVKD. With V trimmed by 5 bases and J by 2 bases, 8 bases remained unmatched. The CDR3 loop spans 17 amino acids. The CDR3 sequence: CATSGTLAGGPYNEQFF. Written as DNA, the CDR3 is TGTGCCACCAGTGGGACCTTAGCGGGAGGACCCTACAATGAGCAGTTCTTC.

On this clonotype itself: A much larger clone sits a single nucleotide away, making a read error possible. The chain has TRBV27 and TRBJ2-7; D might be TRBD1 or TRBD2, each matching 5 bases. Germline CDR1 is MNHEY and CDR2 is SMNVEV (reference sequence). V was trimmed by 3 bases and J by 6 bases, leaving 12 bases between them. This CDR3 spans 13 amino acids. CDR3 sequence reads: CASSLHGTGEQYF. CDR3 coding DNA: TGTGCCAGCAGTTTGCATGGGACGGGCGAGCAGTACTTC.

The rearrangement links TRBV7-9 to TRBJ2-1, with D hard to call. Germline V CDR1 and CDR2: SEHNR, FQNEAQ (reference sequence). The CDR3 runs 15 residues. V lost 5 bases to trimming and J lost 5 bases, with 16 bases between them. The CDR3 nucleotides read TGTGCCAGCAGCCCCATTCGGCTATCCCACAATGAGCAGTTCTTC. Encoded protein: CASSPIRLSHNEQFF.

This clonotype was seen ten or more times. V and J are TRBV5-6 and TRBJ2-1, with D possibly TRBD2 on 6 matching bases. V lost 6 bases, J lost 9 bases, and 16 bases lay in between. The V gene's germline CDR1 is SGHDT and CDR2 YYEEEE. CDR3 length: 13 residues. CDR3 residues: CASIILGGGEQFF. CDR3 DNA: TGTGCCAGCATCATCCTGGGAGGCGGTGAGCAGTTCTTC.

The V gene is TRBV7-9, the J gene TRBJ1-2, with a weak D call TRBD1 (5 bases). The germline V gene encodes CDR1 SEHNR and CDR2 FQNEAQ (reference sequence). This CDR3 region has 12 residues. Trimming removed 4 bases from V and 12 bases from J, with 15 bases in between. CDR3 amino acids: CASSSGTGVDTF. The CDR3 DNA reads as TGTGCCAGCAGCTCCGGGACCGGGGTCGACACCTTC.